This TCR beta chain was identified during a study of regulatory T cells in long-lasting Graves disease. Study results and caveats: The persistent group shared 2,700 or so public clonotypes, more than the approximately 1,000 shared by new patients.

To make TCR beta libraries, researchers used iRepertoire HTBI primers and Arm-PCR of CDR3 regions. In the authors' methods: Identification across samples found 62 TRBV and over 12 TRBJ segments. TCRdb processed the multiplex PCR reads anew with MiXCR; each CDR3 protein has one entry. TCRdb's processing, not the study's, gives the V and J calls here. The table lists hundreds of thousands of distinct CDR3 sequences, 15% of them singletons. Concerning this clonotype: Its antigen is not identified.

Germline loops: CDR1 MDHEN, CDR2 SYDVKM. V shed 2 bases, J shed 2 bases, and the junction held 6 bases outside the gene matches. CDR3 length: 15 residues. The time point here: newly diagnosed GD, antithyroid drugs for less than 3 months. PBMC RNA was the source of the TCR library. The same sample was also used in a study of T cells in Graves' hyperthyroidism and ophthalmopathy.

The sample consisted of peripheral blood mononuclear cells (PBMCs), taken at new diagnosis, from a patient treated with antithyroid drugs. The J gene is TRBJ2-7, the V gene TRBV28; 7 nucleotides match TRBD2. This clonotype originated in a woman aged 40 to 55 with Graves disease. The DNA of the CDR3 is TGTGCCAGCAGTTTAATTGGCGGGAGCGCCTACGAGCAGTACTTC. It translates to CASSLIGGSAYEQYF.